This is a list of T cell receptor beta chains from one sample in a study of Ad26.COV2.S vaccination and SARS-CoV-2 variants. Repertoires were generated with immunoSEQ multiplex PCR, while TCRdb's copy carries only in-frame clones and drops some. The table has about 480,000 clones, around nine tenths seen once. The sample consisted of peripheral blood, taken in a trial of Ad26.COV2.S vaccine versus placebo. Receptors originate from a person aged 18-60 years who received the Ad26.COV2.S COVID-19 vaccine or a placebo. Each CDR3 is given with its conserved first and last residue. D genes are given only for firm matches. Clone sizes are given selectively: once, few, many, or a class where the clone is expanded.

d_call: TRBD2
j_call: TRBJ2-3
v_call: TRBV9
clone_size: .
cdr3_nt: TGTGCCAGCAGCGTAGAGGAGGCGGGAGGTGATACGCAGTATTTT
cdr3_aa: CASSVEEAGGDTQYF

d_call: .
j_call: TRBJ2-7
v_call: TRBV7-6
clone_size: .
cdr3_nt: TGTGCCAGCAGCCAGGGCAGGGCCGAGCAGTACTTC
cdr3_aa: CASSQGRAEQYF

d_call: .
j_call: TRBJ2-1
v_call: TRBV2
clone_size: .
cdr3_nt: TGTGCCGGCGTGAGACCGGGACTTAGCTCCTACAATGAGCAGTTCTTC
cdr3_aa: CAGVRPGLSSYNEQFF

d_call: .
j_call: TRBJ1-2
v_call: TRBV6-1
clone_size: .
cdr3_nt: TGTGCCAGCAGTGACCGCCAAAGCGGACTGCCTTATGTGGGCTACACCTTC
cdr3_aa: CASSDRQSGLPYVGYTF

d_call: .
j_call: TRBJ1-1
v_call: TRBV10-2
clone_size: .
cdr3_nt: TGCGCCAGCAGTGAGGTTGGGGGCGAGGGAGCTTTCTTT
cdr3_aa: CASSEVGGEGAFF

d_call: .
j_call: TRBJ1-6
v_call: TRBV5-4
clone_size: .
cdr3_nt: TGTGCCAGCAGCTCGATGGCGCTCCAAAATTCACCCCTCCACTTT
cdr3_aa: CASSSMALQNSPLHF

d_call: .
j_call: TRBJ1-2
v_call: TRBV28
clone_size: .
cdr3_nt: TGTGCCAGCCGATCAGGGGTGTTGGGGAACTATGGCTACACCTTC
cdr3_aa: CASRSGVLGNYGYTF

d_call: TRBD2
j_call: TRBJ2-1
v_call: TRBV2
clone_size: .
cdr3_nt: TGTGCCAGCAGGGCTGGACTAGCGGGAGTTAGTGAGCAGTTCTTC
cdr3_aa: CASRAGLAGVSEQFF

d_call: TRBD1
j_call: TRBJ1-4
v_call: TRBV19
clone_size: .
cdr3_nt: TGTGCCAGTAGCCCAGACAGGGCCGGGGATGGAAAACTGTTTTTT
cdr3_aa: CASSPDRAGDGKLFF

d_call: TRBD1
j_call: TRBJ1-5
v_call: TRBV18
clone_size: .
cdr3_nt: TGTGCCAGCACAACAGGGGACAATCAGCCCCAGCATTTT
cdr3_aa: CASTTGDNQPQHF

d_call: .
j_call: TRBJ1-6
v_call: TRBV28
clone_size: .
cdr3_nt: TGTGCCAGCATTTTTGGCAGGGAGCGGCGATATAATTCACCCCTCCACTTT
cdr3_aa: CASIFGRERRYNSPLHF

d_call: .
j_call: TRBJ2-3
v_call: TRBV7-2
clone_size: .
cdr3_nt: TGTGCCAGCAGCTCGATAGCGACTAGCACAGATACGCAGTATTTT
cdr3_aa: CASSSIATSTDTQYF

d_call: TRBD1
j_call: TRBJ2-7
v_call: TRBV4-1
clone_size: .
cdr3_nt: TGCGCCAGCAGCCTAATCGGGACAGGATGGGACGAGCAGTACTTC
cdr3_aa: CASSLIGTGWDEQYF

d_call: .
j_call: TRBJ2-3
v_call: TRBV5-6
clone_size: once
cdr3_nt: TGTGCCAGCACCCTCCGGCAGGCCCGAGCAGATACGCAGTATTTT
cdr3_aa: CASTLRQARADTQYF

d_call: .
j_call: TRBJ1-3
v_call: TRBV28
clone_size: .
cdr3_nt: TGTGCCAGCAGTTCCGCGGGCAGGCCCTCTGGAAACACCATATATTTT
cdr3_aa: CASSSAGRPSGNTIYF

d_call: TRBD2
j_call: TRBJ2-3
v_call: TRBV2
clone_size: .
cdr3_nt: TGTGCCAGCCAAAGACTAGCGGGAGGTTGGGATACGCAGTATTTT
cdr3_aa: CASQRLAGGWDTQYF

d_call: .
j_call: TRBJ1-1
v_call: TRBV5-4
clone_size: .
cdr3_nt: TGTGCCAGCAGCGCCAACACTGAAGCTTTCTTT
cdr3_aa: CASSANTEAFF

d_call: TRBD2
j_call: TRBJ2-7
v_call: TRBV9
clone_size: .
cdr3_nt: TGTGCCAGCAGCCCCCACGTGGCGGGAGGTCTCTACGAGCAGTACTTC
cdr3_aa: CASSPHVAGGLYEQYF

d_call: TRBD2
j_call: TRBJ2-4
v_call: TRBV7-9
clone_size: many
cdr3_nt: TGTGCCAGCAGCTTACCTCACCGACTAGCGGGAATAAAGAACATTCAGTACTTC
cdr3_aa: CASSLPHRLAGIKNIQYF

d_call: .
j_call: TRBJ1-2
v_call: TRBV24-1
clone_size: .
cdr3_nt: TGTGCCACCAGTGAGGGCCCTGTTAACTATGGCTACACCTTC
cdr3_aa: CATSEGPVNYGYTF

d_call: TRBD2
j_call: TRBJ2-5
v_call: TRBV10-3
clone_size: .
cdr3_nt: TGTGCCATCAGCCCACTAGCGGGGACCCAAGAGACCCAGTACTTC
cdr3_aa: CAISPLAGTQETQYF

d_call: .
j_call: TRBJ1-5
v_call: TRBV19
clone_size: .
cdr3_nt: TGTGCGAGTTCGGCGGGCGTGGGTCAGCCCCAGCATTTT
cdr3_aa: CASSAGVGQPQHF

d_call: TRBD1
j_call: TRBJ1-2
v_call: TRBV6-6
clone_size: .
cdr3_nt: TGTGCCAGCAGTTACCTCCCGGGACAGATCTATGGCTACACCTTC
cdr3_aa: CASSYLPGQIYGYTF

d_call: .
j_call: TRBJ2-3
v_call: TRBV5-1
clone_size: .
cdr3_nt: TGCGCCAGCACGGCAGCAGGCACAGATACGCAGTATTTT
cdr3_aa: CASTAAGTDTQYF

d_call: .
j_call: TRBJ2-7
v_call: TRBV30
clone_size: .
cdr3_nt: TGTGCCTGGAACCTACAGGGCTACGAGCAGTACTTC
cdr3_aa: CAWNLQGYEQYF

d_call: .
j_call: TRBJ1-2
v_call: TRBV5-8
clone_size: .
cdr3_nt: TGTGCCAGCAGCTTCCGGCAGGGAGGTGGCTACACCTTC
cdr3_aa: CASSFRQGGGYTF

d_call: .
j_call: TRBJ1-1
v_call: TRBV19
clone_size: .
cdr3_nt: TGTGCCAGTAGTACGCCACCCAACACTGAAGCTTTCTTT
cdr3_aa: CASSTPPNTEAFF

d_call: .
j_call: TRBJ2-1
v_call: TRBV27
clone_size: .
cdr3_nt: TGTGCCAGCAGTGGATCCCCACCCGGAAGAGCTGAGCAGTTCTTC
cdr3_aa: CASSGSPPGRAEQFF

d_call: TRBD1
j_call: TRBJ1-2
v_call: TRBV28
clone_size: .
cdr3_nt: TGTGCCAGCAGTTTAAACACAGGCGCAGGGGGCTATGGCTACACCTTC
cdr3_aa: CASSLNTGAGGYGYTF

d_call: TRBD2
j_call: TRBJ2-7
v_call: TRBV7-2
clone_size: .
cdr3_nt: TGTGCCAGCAGCTCGGGACTAGCGGGTCTCAGCTCCTACGAGCAGTACTTC
cdr3_aa: CASSSGLAGLSSYEQYF

d_call: TRBD1
j_call: TRBJ1-5
v_call: TRBV2
clone_size: .
cdr3_nt: TGTGCCAGCAGTGACGGGGACAGAGATCAGCCCCAGCATTTT
cdr3_aa: CASSDGDRDQPQHF

d_call: TRBD1
j_call: TRBJ1-3
v_call: TRBV9
clone_size: once
cdr3_nt: TGTGCCAGCAGCTATAAGGGGACGGGACAGGGCAAGAACACCATATATTTT
cdr3_aa: CASSYKGTGQGKNTIYF

d_call: .
j_call: TRBJ2-6
v_call: TRBV19
clone_size: .
cdr3_nt: TGTGCCAGTAGCGTTCGGGCCAACGTCCTGACTTTC
cdr3_aa: CASSVRANVLTF

d_call: TRBD2
j_call: TRBJ2-1
v_call: TRBV9
clone_size: once
cdr3_nt: TGTGCCAGCACCTACACGGGACTAGCGGGGAGTGAGCAGTTCTTC
cdr3_aa: CASTYTGLAGSEQFF

d_call: .
j_call: TRBJ2-5
v_call: TRBV7-2
clone_size: .
cdr3_nt: TGTGCCAGCAGCTTTAACATCCTGCGGACCCAGTACTTC
cdr3_aa: CASSFNILRTQYF

d_call: .
j_call: TRBJ1-1
v_call: TRBV15
clone_size: .
cdr3_nt: TGTGCCACCAGCAGAGATGAAGATGAAGCTTTCTTT
cdr3_aa: CATSRDEDEAFF

d_call: TRBD2
j_call: TRBJ2-1
v_call: TRBV6-2/TRBV6-3
clone_size: .
cdr3_nt: TGTGCCAGCAGTAGCGGGAGTCTTATACATGAGCAGTTCTTC
cdr3_aa: CASSSGSLIHEQFF

d_call: .
j_call: TRBJ1-1
v_call: TRBV5-8
clone_size: once
cdr3_nt: TGTGCCAGCAGCTTGGGCGTAGCTTTCTTT
cdr3_aa: CASSLGVAFF

d_call: .
j_call: TRBJ1-2
v_call: TRBV5-1
clone_size: .
cdr3_nt: TGCGCCAGCAGCTTGGCCCCTAACTATGGCTACACCTTC
cdr3_aa: CASSLAPNYGYTF

d_call: .
j_call: TRBJ1-1
v_call: TRBV7-9
clone_size: .
cdr3_nt: TGTGCCAGCAGCGCCCCCGGAAGGGGATCTCGCACTGAAGCTTTCTTT
cdr3_aa: CASSAPGRGSRTEAFF

d_call: .
j_call: TRBJ2-7
v_call: TRBV27
clone_size: .
cdr3_nt: TGTGCCAGCAGGGGAGCGTCCTACGAGCAGTACTTC
cdr3_aa: CASRGASYEQYF

d_call: TRBD1
j_call: TRBJ2-7
v_call: TRBV6-6
clone_size: .
cdr3_nt: TGTGCCAGCCTAGACAGGGTCGCCTACGAGCAGTACTTC
cdr3_aa: CASLDRVAYEQYF